This TCR beta chain was identified in a study of cytomegalovirus exposure and HLA in healthy donors. Study outcomes and limitations: The HLA-A and HLA-B alleles of most subjects were reportedly predicted accurately from TCR beta sequences. It was reported that the classifier diagnosed cytomegalovirus status with high specificity and sensitivity in both the original and validation cohorts.

The CDR3 is 15 residues long. Per the germline V gene, CDR1 is SGHRS and CDR2 is YFSETQ. Trimming pared 4 bases from V and 0 bases from J, leaving 8 bases between. Sampled while nominally healthy, donors likely had unrecorded immune exposures. This clone was found once. The antigen is not known. The sample holds other DNA sequences that translate to the same CDR3. A multiplex PCR was run with 60 Vbeta primers and 13 Jbeta primers. Libraries were prepared by immunoSEQ multiplex PCR; TCRdb keeps only in-frame clonotypes and omits some of them. Among about 190,000 clones listed, 85% were seen once. The chain recombines TRBV5-1 with TRBJ2-6; D is unresolved. The TCR sequence derives from a boy between 2 and 10 years old in good health and CMV-seronegative. Sequenced input: PBMCs. CDR3 residues: CASSLTVSGANVLTF. CDR3 in DNA: TGCGCCAGCAGCCTTACAGTCTCTGGGGCCAACGTCCTGACTTTC.